These 25 T cell receptor beta chains were sequenced from one sample in a study of beta chain features in type 1 diabetes. The entirety of the isolated RNA underwent reverse transcription, so expressed TCRB transcripts were sequenced. Assay used: immunoSEQ multiplex PCR; TCRdb lists only in-frame clones, some missing. In the table there are 600,000 to 700,000 clones, roughly an eighth of which are singletons. Study-wide results and limits: Across all four CD4+ subsets, people with type 1 diabetes showed modestly shorter TCRB CDR3s.

Which antigens these TCRs recognize remains unknown. Sequencing was carried out using naive CD4+ T cells from blood. The receptors come from a man aged 25-40 years with type 1 diabetes.

The chain links TRBV28 to TRBJ2-2; 7 bases match TRBD2. The CDR3 loop spans 14 amino acids. Per the germline V gene, CDR1 is MDHEN and CDR2 is SYDVKM. The V segment lost 10 bases and the J segment 1 base; nucleotides outside the gene matches: 6. In nucleotides, the CDR3 is TGTGCCACCGGGGACTACCGGAACACCGGGGAGCTGTTTTTT. It specifies CATGDYRNTGELFF.

This clone came up a few times. This chain connects TRBV9 to TRBJ2-2; 7 nucleotides match TRBD1. The CDR3 runs to 15 residues. The V and J ends lost 4 bases and 5 bases, in that order; junction bases with no gene match: 8. In germline, CDR1 is SGDLS, CDR2 YYNGEE. As DNA, the CDR3 is TGTGCCAGCAGCCTAGACAGGGTAGGGACCGGGGAGCTGTTTTTT. Translated, it gives CASSLDRVGTGELFF.

This clone was counted a few times. V usage is TRBV7-2 and J usage is TRBJ2-3; D is uncertain. Germline CDR1 is SGHTA and CDR2 is FQGNSA. The CDR3 runs to 15 residues. Between the trimmed V and J ends, which lost 1 base and 4 bases, there was a span of 12 bases. The CDR3 region has the DNA TGTGCCAGCAGCTTAGAAAGGTCCTCTTCAGATACGCAGTATTTT. It is translated as CASSLERSSSDTQYF.

This clone was observed a few times. The J gene is TRBJ2-1, the V gene TRBV5-4; 13 nucleotides agree with TRBD2. The CDR3 sequence is 17 residues long. The V gene's germline CDR1 is SGHNT and CDR2 YYREEE (reference sequence). Germline trimming cut 0 bases from V and 7 bases from J; bases unmatched to any gene: 7. As DNA, the CDR3 is TGTGCCAGCAGCTTGGCTAAACTAGCGGGGGGGCCAAATGAGCAGTTCTTC. It is translated as CASSLAKLAGGPNEQFF.

The chain uses TRBV28 and TRBJ2-7; 9 positions match TRBD1. Per the germline V gene, CDR1 is MDHEN and CDR2 is SYDVKM. The CDR3 is made up of 16 amino acids. After removal of 0 bases from V and 3 bases from J, the junction contained 6 bases not matched to a gene. The CDR3: CASSLWGTGGFYEQYF. As DNA, the CDR3 is TGTGCCAGCAGTTTATGGGGAACAGGGGGCTTCTACGAGCAGTACTTC.

This chain links TRBV7-9 with TRBJ2-3, with 11 bases identical to TRBD2. The V segment lost 5 bases and the J segment 2 bases; nucleotides outside the gene matches: 6. The CDR3 covers 16 residues. The V gene's germline CDR1 is SEHNR and CDR2 FQNEAQ (reference sequence). CDR3: CASSGTSGASTDTQYF. The CDR3, as DNA: TGTGCCAGCAGCGGGACTAGCGGCGCATCCACAGATACGCAGTATTTT.

In its sample, this clone was seen a few times. The chain employs TRBV11-1 and TRBJ1-1; no definite D call. From germline, CDR1 is SGHAT and CDR2 FQDESV (reference sequence). The germline V and J ends were trimmed by 6 bases and 1 base, with 9 bases remaining between them. The length of the CDR3 is 13 residues. For the CDR3, the DNA is TGTGCCAGCAGTTTCGGAACGAACACTGAAGCTTTCTTT. As protein: CASSFGTNTEAFF. Complete variable domain (other parts from reference TRBV11-1 and TRBJ1-1): EAEVAQSPRYKITEKSQAVAFWCDPISGHATLYWYRQILGQGPELLVQFQDESVVDDSQLPKDRFSAERLKGVDSTLKIQPAELGDSAMYLCASSFGTNTEAFFGQGTRLTVV.

This chain uses TRBV28 with TRBJ2-3; TRBD2 agrees at 9 bases. CDR1 MDHEN and CDR2 SYDVKM come from the germline V gene. CDR3 length: 14 residues. The J segment lost 4 bases and the V segment lost 9 bases, leaving 8 bases of the junction unmatched. The CDR3, as DNA: TGTGCCAGTAGGCGGGGGGGCATCGCAGATACGCAGTATTTT. It is translated as CASRRGGIADTQYF.

The table lists this clone with a few counts. J is TRBJ1-2 and V is TRBV6-5, with unresolved D. Germline V CDR1 and CDR2: MNHEY, SVGAGI. The CDR3 contains 16 residues. Trimming pared 0 bases from V and 0 bases from J, leaving 11 bases between. CDR3 protein: CASSYSSDGTNYGYTF. CDR3 bases: TGTGCCAGCAGTTACTCTTCGGATGGGACTAACTATGGCTACACCTTC.

The V gene is TRBV16, the J gene TRBJ2-2; D not certain. Germline values: CDR1 KGHSY, CDR2 FQNENV. This CDR3 contains 18 residues. V gave up 0 bases and J gave up 1 base, with 15 bases separating them. CDR3 sequence reads: CASSQSGRSRLNTGELFF. The CDR3 bases are TGTGCCAGCAGCCAATCGGGCAGGTCACGTTTGAACACCGGGGAGCTGTTTTTT. Combining the CDR3 with reference TRBV16 and TRBJ2-2 gives the whole variable domain GEEVAQTPKHLVRGEGQKAKLYCAPIKGHSYVFWYQQVLKNEFKFLISFQNENVFDETGMPKERFSAKCLPNSPCSLEIQATKLEDSAVYFCASSQSGRSRLNTGELFFGEGSRLTVL.

This clone has more than one count but fewer than ten. CDR3 coding DNA: TGTGCCAGCAGCTTCTTGACAGGGGGCATTGGAGGGAACACTGAAGCTTTCTTT. This encodes CASSFLTGGIGGNTEAFF. The chain combines TRBV13 with TRBJ1-1; 10 bases map to TRBD1. Trimming at V came to 3 bases and at J to 1 base, leaving 11 bases not matched to a gene. CDR1 is PRHDT and CDR2 is FYEKMQ in the germline V gene (reference sequence). The CDR3 runs to 18 residues.

The rearrangement uses TRBV2 and TRBJ2-3, with a possible D match to TRBD1 (6 bases). The length of the CDR3 is 15 residues. Germline V gene lookup returns CDR1 SNHLY and CDR2 FYNNEI. The V end was cut by 2 bases, the J end by 2 bases, with 11 bases between. DNA for the CDR3: TGTGCCAGCAGTGAAATGGACAGATACACAGATACGCAGTATTTT. This sequence encodes CASSEMDRYTDTQYF.

This clone was seen a few times. This chain uses TRBV7-2 with TRBJ2-7, with D maybe TRBD2 (5 bases). With 7 bases removed from V and 2 bases from J, the gap between germline ends came to 15 bases. The CDR3 spans 14 residues. Germline-derived CDR1 and CDR2 are SGHTA and FQGNSA. The CDR3 loop is CASTLSSGTYEQYF. The CDR3 bases are TGTGCCAGCACCCTTAGCTCCGGGACCTACGAGCAGTACTTC.

This clone appeared a few times. Other DNA sequences in this specimen translate into the identical CDR3. The J gene is TRBJ1-3, the V gene TRBV30; no clear D gene. This CDR3 spans 12 amino acids. Germline V gene lookup returns CDR1 GTSNPN and CDR2 SVGIG (reference sequence). V lost 0 bases to trimming and J lost 4 bases, with 4 bases between them. Written as DNA, the CDR3 is TGTGCCTGGAGTGTCCAGGGAAACACCATATATTTT. Translating it yields CAWSVQGNTIYF.

The chain links TRBV2 to TRBJ2-1; D is perhaps TRBD2 (6 bases). The germline CDR1 and CDR2 sequences are SNHLY and FYNNEI. The V end lost 0 bases, the J end lost 7 bases, and 13 bases lay between the germline ends. This CDR3 has 15 amino acids. The CDR3 protein is CASSEAGRRGNEQFF. The CDR3 DNA sequence: TGTGCCAGCAGTGAAGCGGGGCGCCGGGGGAATGAGCAGTTCTTC.

This clone was seen only once. At one end, the junction sequence differs from germline, possibly due to a read error. This chain uses TRBV19 with TRBJ2-7; D gene uncertain. CDR1 is LNHDA, CDR2 SQIVND, per germline (reference sequence). The CDR3 has 13 residues. The CDR3 sequence: CASSIDHGYQQYF. CDR3 sequence (DNA): TGTGCCAGTAGTATAGATCACGGCTACCAGCAGTACTTC.

This clone was seen more than once but under ten times. The chain employs TRBV14 and TRBJ1-2; TRBD1 is a possible D gene (5 bases). CDR1 is SGHDN, CDR2 FVKESK, per germline. The CDR3 contains 13 residues. Trimming took 3 bases from V and 5 from J, leaving 10 bases between them. The CDR3 here is CASSQTDLYGYTF. CDR3 DNA: TGTGCCAGCAGCCAGACAGACCTTTATGGCTACACCTTC.

This clone turned up a few times. V gene TRBV5-4 combines with J gene TRBJ1-1; D is uncertain. V was shortened by 3 bases and J by 0 bases, with 12 bases between the two germline ends. The CDR3 is made up of 15 amino acids. Germline V gives CDR1 SGHNT, CDR2 YYREEE (reference sequence). CDR3 protein: CASSSPQAMNTEAFF. The CDR3 DNA is TGTGCCAGCAGCTCGCCTCAGGCTATGAACACTGAAGCTTTCTTT.

This clone has more than one count but fewer than ten. This chain uses TRBV9 with TRBJ1-3; TRBD1 might be the D (5 bases). Trimming removed 4 bases from V and 1 base from J, with 12 bases in between. The CDR3 contains 15 residues. Germline CDR1 SGDLS, CDR2 YYNGEE. CDR3 protein: CASSPREVSGNTIYF. As DNA, the CDR3 is TGTGCCAGCAGCCCCAGGGAGGTTTCTGGAAACACCATATATTTT. Drawing the rest from reference TRBV9 and TRBJ1-3, the complete variable domain is DSGVTQTPKHLITATGQRVTLRCSPRSGDLSVYWYQQSLDQGLQFLIQYYNGEERAKGNILERFSAQQFPDLHSELNLSSLELGDSALYFCASSPREVSGNTIYFGEGSWLTVV.

This chain joins TRBV6-5 and TRBJ1-6, with no clear D. CDR3 length: 14 residues. Trimming stripped 4 bases from V and 7 bases from J, with 11 bases between. Germline V gives CDR1 MNHEY, CDR2 SVGAGI. The DNA of the CDR3 is TGTGCCAGCAGTTTGTCCGGAGGGAATTCACCCCTCCACTTT. Amino acid sequence: CASSLSGGNSPLHF.

The genes are TRBV25-1 and TRBJ1-1; no reliable D call. The germline V gene has CDR1 MGHDK and CDR2 SYGVNS. Trimming shortened V by 6 bases and J by 5 bases, and 7 bases separated the two germline ends. The CDR3 totals 11 residues. CDR3 DNA: TGTGCCAGCAGACGAGGGACTGAAGCTTTCTTT. Protein: CASRRGTEAFF.

The J gene is TRBJ2-3, the V gene TRBV29-1, with D unresolved. Per germline, CDR1 SQVTM and CDR2 ANQGSEA. The CDR3 is 15 residues long. V was trimmed by 0 bases and J by 1 base, leaving 11 bases between them. CDR3 sequence: CSVEDRRGGTDTQYF. The CDR3 bases are TGCAGCGTTGAAGATCGGCGTGGGGGCACAGATACGCAGTATTTT.

This clone was detected only a few times. The rearrangement links TRBV27 to TRBJ1-6; no clear D gene. V lost 2 bases, J lost 4 bases, and 6 bases lay in between. Germline lookup yields CDR1 MNHEY and CDR2 SMNVEV (reference sequence). This CDR3 region has 14 residues. In DNA form, the CDR3 reads TGTGCCAGCAGTTTAAGGCGGTATAATTCACCCCTCCACTTT. It yields the protein CASSLRRYNSPLHF.

This clone showed up just a few times. This chain links TRBV29-1 with TRBJ2-5, with 7 bases that match TRBD1. CDR1 SQVTM and CDR2 ANQGSEA come from the germline V gene. This CDR3 has 14 amino acids. Trimming at V came to 4 bases and at J to 1 base, leaving 6 bases not matched to a gene. The CDR3 coding sequence is TGCAGCGTTGCGGGACAGCTTATCCAAGAGACCCAGTACTTC. As protein: CSVAGQLIQETQYF. Drawing the rest from reference TRBV29-1 and TRBJ2-5, the complete variable domain is SAVISQKPSRDICQRGTSLTIQCQVDSQVTMMFWYRQQPGQSLTLIATANQGSEATYESGFVIDKFPISRPNLTFSTLTVSNMSPEDSSIYLCSVAGQLIQETQYFGPGTRLLVL.

The CDR3 sequence: CASSHTGARTEAFF. CDR3 sequence (DNA): TGTGCCAGCAGCCACACAGGGGCTCGCACTGAAGCTTTCTTT. The chain couples TRBV21-1 to TRBJ1-1; TRBD1, the D gene given by the table, was not confirmed from the DNA. TRBV21-1 is flagged as a pseudogene. This CDR3 is 14 amino acids long.